Below, 27 T cell receptor beta chains from the same sample are listed, as sequenced in a study of blood T cell repertoires in COVID-19 (TCRdb year 2020). The library was obtained by the immunoSEQ multiplex PCR assay. In its TCRdb copy, this immuneACCESS table keeps in-frame sequences only and misses some clones. Where compared with another copy, unresolved V genes explain less than half of these, and the others have no known cause. Here the sample has roughly 60,000 clones; around four fifths occur a single time. The ten largest account for 25% to 35% of the sample. Sequencing used peripheral blood. Every receptor here comes from a human donor in a cohort sampled during active COVID-19.

The rearrangement uses TRBV2 and TRBJ1-5, with D perhaps TRBD1 (6 bases). The CDR3 covers 15 residues. V was cut by 3 bases and J by 0 bases, with 9 bases left in between. CDR1 and CDR2 from the germline V gene are SNHLY and FYNNEI. CDR3 in DNA: TGTGCCAGCAGTGAGCACAGGGCTAGCAATCAGCCCCAGCATTTT. It specifies CASSEHRASNQPQHF.

The V call is TRBV2, the J call TRBJ2-5, with 8 bases that match TRBD2. The junction had 11 bases not matched to a gene; V was cut back by 11 bases and J by 6 bases. The CDR3 loop spans 13 amino acids. Germline V CDR1 and CDR2: SNHLY, FYNNEI. The CDR3 region is CAGGFGGRKTQYF. The CDR3 region has the DNA TGTGCCGGGGGGTTTGGCGGGAGGAAGACCCAGTACTTC.

J is TRBJ2-1 and V is TRBV28, with D maybe TRBD1 (5 bases). Germline V gives CDR1 MDHEN, CDR2 SYDVKM. There are 15 residues in the CDR3. Trimming took off 7 bases at V and 1 base at J, with 14 bases between the two ends. The CDR3 is CASIEGAWSYNEQFF. The CDR3 DNA sequence: TGTGCCAGCATCGAAGGGGCTTGGTCCTACAATGAGCAGTTCTTC.

The chain uses TRBV28 and TRBJ1-2, with 10 bases matching TRBD1. This CDR3 spans 14 amino acids. CDR1 is MDHEN, CDR2 SYDVKM, per germline. V was clipped by 2 bases and J by 6 bases; unmatched bases: 3. Here the CDR3 reads CASSLIGTGDGYTF. The CDR3 nucleotides are TGTGCCAGCAGTTTAATCGGGACAGGGGATGGCTACACCTTC.

The chain uses TRBV9 and TRBJ1-2, with no clear D. CDR1 and CDR2 (germline): SGDLS, YYNGEE. V lost 4 bases to trimming and J lost 7 bases, with 14 bases between them. The CDR3 is 13 residues long. The CDR3 protein is CASSPQRVLGYTF. Written as DNA, the CDR3 is TGTGCCAGCAGCCCCCAACGGGTTCTTGGCTACACCTTC.

The chain has TRBV29-1 and TRBJ1-1; 7 bases line up with TRBD1. The CDR3 covers 13 residues. Trimming at V came to 7 bases and at J to 1 base, leaving 6 bases not matched to a gene. From germline, CDR1 is SQVTM and CDR2 ANQGSEA. The CDR3 here is CSARGTENTEAFF. DNA of the CDR3: TGCAGCGCCCGGGGGACAGAGAACACTGAAGCTTTCTTT. The variable domain in full, completed from reference TRBV29-1 and TRBJ1-1, reads SAVISQKPSRDICQRGTSLTIQCQVDSQVTMMFWYRQQPGQSLTLIATANQGSEATYESGFVIDKFPISRPNLTFSTLTVSNMSPEDSSIYLCSARGTENTEAFFGQGTRLTVV.

The chain combines TRBV28 with TRBJ2-7; D remains ambiguous. V was cut by 4 bases and J by 6 bases, with 13 bases left in between. This CDR3 has 13 amino acids. CDR1 is MDHEN, CDR2 SYDVKM, per germline. CDR3 in amino acids: CASSSRTRREQYF. The CDR3 coding sequence is TGTGCCAGCAGTTCCCGAACGCGGCGCGAGCAGTACTTC.

This clone showed up just once. The chain recombines TRBV4-1 with TRBJ2-3; 10 bases align to TRBD2. The length of the CDR3 is 17 residues. Per the germline V gene, CDR1 is MGHRA and CDR2 is YSYEKL. The V gene end was trimmed by 1 base and the J gene end by 4 bases; junction bases not matched to a gene: 8. The CDR3: CASSQAGLAGVPDTQYF. For the CDR3, the DNA is TGCGCCAGCAGCCAAGCGGGGCTAGCGGGAGTTCCAGATACGCAGTATTTT.

V is TRBV12-3 or TRBV12-4 and J is TRBJ1-1, with D uncertain. Trimming took 6 bases from V and 4 from J, leaving 6 bases between them. The CDR3 has 11 amino acids. CDR3 coding DNA: TGTGCCAGCAGGGTGAGCACTGAAGCTTTCTTT. Protein sequence: CASRVSTEAFF.

The CDR3 sequence is CASSTERYQPQHF. Written as DNA, the CDR3 is TGTGCCAGCAGCACCGAGAGGTATCAGCCCCAGCATTTT. V gene TRBV7-8 combines with J gene TRBJ1-5, with D hard to call. Germline CDR1 reads SGHVS; CDR2 reads FQNEAQ. The CDR3 has 13 residues. V was trimmed by 5 bases and J by 5 bases, leaving 10 bases between them. Filled out from reference TRBV7-8 and TRBJ1-5, the complete variable domain reads GAGVSQSPRYKVAKRGQDVALRCDPISGHVSLFWYQQALGQGPEFLTYFQNEAQLDKSGLPSDRFFAERPEGSVSTLKIQRTQQEDSAVYLCASSTERYQPQHFGDGTRLSIL.

The chain employs TRBV19 and TRBJ2-1, with D perhaps TRBD1 (6 bases). The CDR3 is 16 amino acids. Trimming pared 7 bases from V and 0 bases from J, leaving 16 bases between. The V gene's germline CDR1 is LNHDA and CDR2 SQIVND (reference sequence). CDR3 bases: TGTGCCAGTACCCCAGGGACACTAATCTCCTACAATGAGCAGTTCTTC. It yields the protein CASTPGTLISYNEQFF.

The chain links TRBV9 to TRBJ2-3; the match to TRBD2 covers 11 bases. In germline, CDR1 is SGDLS, CDR2 YYNGEE. Trimming at V came to 1 base and at J to 1 base, leaving 5 bases not matched to a gene. The CDR3 totals 17 residues. CDR3 bases: TGTGCCAGCAGCGTACCTTTGGGACTAGCGGGCACAGATACGCAGTATTTT. Translated: CASSVPLGLAGTDTQYF.

This clone was seen a handful of times. The V and J genes are TRBV4-3 and TRBJ2-5; 7 bases agree with TRBD1. V was clipped by 0 bases and J by 5 bases; unmatched bases: 12. The CDR3 is made up of 17 amino acids. Germline-derived CDR1 and CDR2 are LGHNA and YSLEER. The CDR3 DNA is TGCGCCAGCAGCCAAGATCTTGCAAGGGGGCGCGGCGAGACCCAGTACTTC. Encoded protein: CASSQDLARGRGETQYF.

V gene TRBV7-2 combines with J gene TRBJ2-5; 7 bases agree with TRBD2. The CDR3 consists of 15 residues. From germline, CDR1 is SGHTA and CDR2 FQGNSA. Trimming cost V 1 base and J 0 bases; bases outside gene matches: 2. CDR3 bases: TGTGCCAGCAGCTTAGTGCGGGGGTACCAAGAGACCCAGTACTTC. Translation gives CASSLVRGYQETQYF.

This clone was picked up one time. The rearrangement joins TRBV7-2 to TRBJ1-1; D remains unclear. Germline V gives CDR1 SGHTA, CDR2 FQGNSA. The CDR3 runs 14 residues. Trimming removed 6 bases at V and 4 bases at J, with 15 bases between. This CDR3 is CASRAARSGTEAFF. DNA of the CDR3: TGTGCCAGCAGGGCCGCGCGGAGTGGCACTGAAGCTTTCTTT.

The chain is built from TRBV7-2 and TRBJ1-1, with unresolved D. This CDR3 contains 14 residues. V dropped 7 bases and J dropped 0 bases, with 12 bases sitting between them. Germline lookup yields CDR1 SGHTA and CDR2 FQGNSA. CDR3: CASTPPGLNTEAFF. Here the CDR3 DNA reads TGTGCCAGCACCCCCCCGGGGTTGAACACTGAAGCTTTCTTT.

The rearrangement joins TRBV5-1 to TRBJ2-3, with 8 bases identical to TRBD1. This CDR3 is built from 17 residues. Germline V gene sequence: CDR1 SGHRS, CDR2 YFSETQ. The ends lost 0 bases at V and 5 bases at J; junction bases unmatched: 11. The CDR3 region is CASSLGWAGGYGDTQYF. The CDR3 region has the DNA TGCGCCAGCAGCTTGGGATGGGCAGGGGGCTACGGAGATACGCAGTATTTT.

The chain uses TRBV3-1 (or the pseudogene TRBV3-2) and TRBJ1-3; D unclear. From germline, CDR1 is LGHDT and CDR2 YNNKEL (reference sequence). The CDR3 extends over 16 amino acids. The ends were cut back, 3 bases at V and 0 bases at J, with 12 bases in the middle. The CDR3 sequence is CASSHGREISGNTIYF. The CDR3 coding sequence is TGTGCCAGCAGCCATGGTCGGGAGATCTCTGGAAACACCATATATTTT.

In its sample, this clone was seen a few times. V gene TRBV5-4 combines with J gene TRBJ1-3, with a possible D match to TRBD1 (6 bases). Per germline, CDR1 SGHNT and CDR2 YYREEE (reference sequence). The V gene lost 2 bases and the J gene lost 0 bases, with 9 bases spanning the gap. The CDR3 sequence is 15 residues long. The CDR3 DNA reads TGTGCCAGCAGCTTACAGGGTGTCTCTGGAAACACCATATATTTT. Protein: CASSLQGVSGNTIYF.

The chain carries TRBV11-2 and TRBJ2-7, with D perhaps TRBD2 (5 bases). Looked up from germline, CDR1 is SGHAT and CDR2 is FQNNGV. V dropped 5 bases and J dropped 3 bases, with 11 bases sitting between them. CDR3 length: 13 amino acids. CDR3 region: CASSDGLNYEQYF. CDR3 nucleotides: TGTGCCAGCAGCGACGGACTGAACTACGAGCAGTACTTC.

J is TRBJ2-7 and V is TRBV18; 8 bases are a match to TRBD2. Germline assignment: CDR1 KGHSH and CDR2 LQKENI. The CDR3 runs to 15 residues. J was trimmed by 6 bases and V by 6 bases; bases with no gene match: 13. The CDR3 region has the DNA TGTGCCAGCTCGATTCGGGGGGGCGGAGGGGGCGAGCAGTACTTC. Protein: CASSIRGGGGGEQYF.

The chain is built from TRBV9 and TRBJ1-6; no clear D gene. The length of the CDR3 is 15 residues. Trimming cost V 4 bases and J 10 bases, with 18 bases left between them. CDR1 and CDR2 (germline): SGDLS, YYNGEE. This CDR3 is CASSTDRGGGSPLHF. The CDR3 region has the DNA TGTGCCAGCAGCACCGATCGGGGAGGTGGGTCACCCCTCCACTTT.

This rearrangement joins TRBV3-1 (or the pseudogene TRBV3-2) to TRBJ1-6, with 8 bases that match TRBD1. With V trimmed by 1 base and J by 7 bases, 3 bases remained unmatched. The CDR3 contains 15 residues. Per the germline V gene, CDR1 is LGHDT and CDR2 is YNNKEL (reference sequence). The CDR3 bases are TGTGCCAGCAGCCAAGCCGGGACAGGAAATTCACCCCTCCACTTT. Protein sequence: CASSQAGTGNSPLHF.

This clone was seen once. The chain has TRBV19 and TRBJ1-1; 7 bases agree with TRBD1. The CDR3 sequence is 17 residues long. V dropped 5 bases and J dropped 3; count of bases not matched to a gene: 15. Germline CDR1 reads LNHDA; CDR2 reads SQIVND (reference sequence). CDR3 residues: CASSPTNQGGRYTEAFF. The CDR3 DNA sequence: TGTGCCAGTAGTCCTACCAACCAAGGGGGCAGGTACACTGAAGCTTTCTTT.

This clone was recorded once. The chain uses TRBV6-5 and TRBJ1-1; 8 nucleotides align to TRBD1. Germline loops: CDR1 MNHEY, CDR2 SVGAGI. The junction had 7 bases not matched to a gene; V was cut back by 6 bases and J by 4 bases. The CDR3 has 14 residues. CDR3 nucleotides: TGTGCCAGCAGCCCAGGGGGCCGAGGCACTGAAGCTTTCTTT. This gives the protein CASSPGGRGTEAFF.

This clone was recorded only once. The chain employs TRBV27 and TRBJ1-6, with D tentatively TRBD1 (5 bases). The V and J ends lost 4 bases and 2 bases respectively, with 15 bases between them. Germline assignment: CDR1 MNHEY and CDR2 SMNVEV (reference sequence). CDR3 size: 17 residues. Written as DNA, the CDR3 is TGTGCCAGCAGTTCGGGACTTACAAACGCCTATAATTCACCCCTCCACTTT. Translated, it gives CASSSGLTNAYNSPLHF.

This clone was counted a few times. This chain joins TRBV6-5 and TRBJ1-4; D is unresolved. With 9 bases removed from V and 4 bases from J, the gap between germline ends came to 9 bases. Germline CDR1 MNHEY, CDR2 SVGAGI. This CDR3 has 12 residues. CDR3 bases: TGTGCCAGTGGGCGAGTTAATGAAAAACTGTTTTTT. Translation: CASGRVNEKLFF.